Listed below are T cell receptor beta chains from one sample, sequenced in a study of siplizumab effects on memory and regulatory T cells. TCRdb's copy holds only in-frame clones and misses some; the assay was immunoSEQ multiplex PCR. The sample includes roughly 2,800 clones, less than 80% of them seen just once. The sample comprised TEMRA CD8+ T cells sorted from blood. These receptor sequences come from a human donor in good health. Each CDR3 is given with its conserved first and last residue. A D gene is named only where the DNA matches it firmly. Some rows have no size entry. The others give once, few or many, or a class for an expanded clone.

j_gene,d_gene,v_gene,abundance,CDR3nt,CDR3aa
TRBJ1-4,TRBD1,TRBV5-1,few,TGCGCCAGCAGCACCTACAGGGGGCAAGGAGAAAAACTGTTTTTT,CASSTYRGQGEKLFF
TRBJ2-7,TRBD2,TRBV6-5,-,TGTGCCAGCAGTCGGACTAGCGAATCCGAGCAGTACTTC,CASSRTSESEQYF
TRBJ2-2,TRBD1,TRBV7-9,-,TGTGCCAGCAGCTTAGGGGACAGTACCGGGGAGCTGTTTTTT,CASSLGDSTGELFF
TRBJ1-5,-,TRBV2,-,TGTGCCAGCAAGAGCGAAGGTTATAAGCCCCAGCATTTT,CASKSEGYKPQHF
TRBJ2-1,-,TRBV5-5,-,TGTGCCAGCACCTTCGAAGGGACCTACAATGAGCAGTTCTTC,CASTFEGTYNEQFF
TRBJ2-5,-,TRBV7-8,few,TGTGCCAGCAGCTTAGTCACCCAGGGACCCCAAGAGACCCAGTACTTC,CASSLVTQGPQETQYF
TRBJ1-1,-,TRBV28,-,TGTGCCAGCAGTTTATGGGGGGGTAATACGGCTGAAGCTTTCTTT,CASSLWGGNTAEAFF
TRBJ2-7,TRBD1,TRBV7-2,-,TGTGCCAGCAGCCTTGTTCAGGGGGCCCCCTTCTCCTACGAGCAGTACTTC,CASSLVQGAPFSYEQYF
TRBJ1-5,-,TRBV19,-,TGTGCCAGTAGTATAGGGATGGGCAATCAGCCCCAGCATTTT,CASSIGMGNQPQHF
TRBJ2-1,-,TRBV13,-,TGTGCCAGCAGCCACTGGAGCGGGCGGAATGAGCAGTTCTTC,CASSHWSGRNEQFF
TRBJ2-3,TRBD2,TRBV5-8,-,TGTGCCAGCAGCTTAGCGGGAGGGAGGACAGATACGCAGTATTTT,CASSLAGGRTDTQYF
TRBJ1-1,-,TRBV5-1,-,TGCGCCAGCAGCGCTCTCCGGGACCAAGCTTTCTTT,CASSALRDQAFF
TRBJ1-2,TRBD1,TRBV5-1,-,TGCGCCAGCAGACGTCCGGGACAGGGTTGGGGTGGCTACACCTTC,CASRRPGQGWGGYTF